Below, 18 T cell receptor beta chains from the same sample are listed, as sequenced in a study of shared clonotypes between healthy human individuals. The method was immunoSEQ multiplex PCR; TCRdb's version includes in-frame clones alone and lacks a portion of them. Here the sample spans approximately 95,000 clones, roughly two thirds being singletons. Material for sequencing was memory CD8+ T cells sorted from blood. Subset denoted: CD45RO+ cells pooled with CCR7-negative TemRA cells. The source of these receptors is a man aged 30 to 45 in good health.

This clone was detected only once. This sequence joins TRBV5-5 and TRBJ2-7, with 7 positions matching TRBD2. The CDR3 is made up of 12 amino acids. V lost 7 bases and J lost 7; bases outside the gene matches: 8. Per the germline V gene, CDR1 is SGHKS and CDR2 is YYEKEE (reference sequence). The CDR3 DNA is TGTGCCAGCCATCCAGCGGGAATAGAGCAGTACTTC. Residues: CASHPAGIEQYF.

As concerns this clone: Compared with germline, one end of the junction differs, possibly owing to a read error. The gene calls are TRBV28 and TRBJ1-2; 9 nucleotides agree with TRBD1. The CDR3 loop spans 16 amino acids. Per germline, CDR1 MDHEN and CDR2 SYDVKM. The CDR3 here is CASSKIQGAIKDGYTF. The CDR3 DNA reads TGTGCCAGCAGTAAAATACAGGGGGCAATAAAAGATGGCTACACTTTC.

The chain uses TRBV5-1 and TRBJ2-1; D call uncertain. Germline V gene data show CDR1 as SGHRS and CDR2 as YFSETQ. This CDR3 region has 15 residues. Trimming left V 1 base short and J 2 bases short, with 10 bases between. The CDR3 DNA is TGCGCCAGCAGCTTGCAGGACGTAACCTACAATGAGCAGTTCTTC. Translating gives CASSLQDVTYNEQFF.

The V gene is TRBV4-1, the J gene TRBJ1-5; D remains unclear. Germline loops: CDR1 MGHRA, CDR2 YSYEKL. The CDR3 consists of 16 residues. Trimming took off 1 base at V and 3 bases at J, with 13 bases between the two ends. The CDR3 DNA reads TGCGCCAGCAGCCAAGTACTGGCCGGGGTCAATCAGCCCCAGCATTTT. This sequence encodes CASSQVLAGVNQPQHF.

The rearrangement links TRBV19 to TRBJ2-1; a weak D match, TRBD2 (7 bases). The CDR3 is made up of 18 amino acids. Germline values: CDR1 LNHDA, CDR2 SQIVND (reference sequence). With 0 bases removed from V and 7 bases from J, the gap between germline ends came to 22 bases. The CDR3 sequence is CASSIDGGGGGYMNEQFF. CDR3 DNA: TGTGCCAGTAGTATAGATGGAGGAGGGGGGGGATACATGAATGAGCAGTTCTTC.

This clone has a handful of counts. The J gene is TRBJ1-2, the V gene TRBV6-1; no clear D. Per germline, CDR1 MNHNS and CDR2 SASEGT. The V and J ends lost 6 bases and 3 bases respectively, with 8 bases between them. This CDR3 is 12 amino acids long. In nucleotides, the CDR3 is TGTGCCAGCAGGGCGGTCGACTATGGCTACACCTTC. Translation: CASRAVDYGYTF.

This rearrangement joins TRBV29-1 to TRBJ2-2, with TRBD2 matching 15 bases. The V segment lost 4 bases and the J segment 7 bases; nucleotides outside the gene matches: 13. There are 18 residues in the CDR3. Germline V gene lookup returns CDR1 SQVTM and CDR2 ANQGSEA. Here the CDR3 reads CSVAWTSGRVTLGGELFF. As DNA, the CDR3 is TGCAGCGTTGCCTGGACTAGCGGGAGGGTCACACTCGGCGGGGAGCTGTTTTTT.

The chain combines TRBV27 with TRBJ2-1; D is unclear. The CDR3 loop spans 13 amino acids. V was pared by 4 bases and J by 8 bases, with 12 bases between. The germline V gene encodes CDR1 MNHEY and CDR2 SMNVEV (reference sequence). Here the CDR3 reads CASSYTSGDEQFF. CDR3 DNA sequence: TGTGCCAGCAGTTACACCTCTGGGGATGAGCAGTTCTTC.

The J gene is TRBJ1-2, the V gene TRBV28; TRBD1 agrees at 7 bases. V shed 2 bases and J 10 bases; nucleotides not matched to a gene: 4. Germline V CDR1 and CDR2: MDHEN, SYDVKM. The CDR3 covers 12 residues. CDR3 nucleotides: TGTGCCAGCAGTTTACGAGACAGGGACTACACCTTC. It codes for CASSLRDRDYTF.

The J gene is TRBJ2-1, the V gene TRBV5-3; 14 bases agree with TRBD2. TRBV5-3 is designated an ORF whose function remains uncertain. This CDR3 region has 19 residues. V was clipped by 4 bases and J by 4 bases; unmatched bases: 13. The CDR3 region has the DNA TGTGCCAGAAGCCCTTGGACTAGCGGGAGGCCTGAGGGATACAATGAGCAGTTCTTC. Encoded protein: CARSPWTSGRPEGYNEQFF.

J is TRBJ2-4 and V is TRBV2; D may correspond to TRBD1 or TRBD2 (6 bases each). Germline loops: CDR1 SNHLY, CDR2 FYNNEI. With 4 bases removed from V and 5 bases from J, the gap between germline ends came to 12 bases. This CDR3 has 14 residues. CDR3 nucleotide sequence: TGTGCCAGCAGTGTAGGGGGGCAGCAAAACATTCAGTACTTC. Translation gives CASSVGGQQNIQYF. The full variable domain, completed using reference TRBV2 and TRBJ2-4, is EPEVTQTPSHQVTQMGQEVILRCVPISNHLYFYWYRQILGQKVEFLVSFYNNEISEKSEIFDDQFSVERPDGSNFTLKIRSTKLEDSAMYFCASSVGGQQNIQYFGAGTRLSVL.

The genes are TRBV7-9 and TRBJ2-7; 10 bases map to TRBD1. Germline CDR1 reads SEHNR; CDR2 reads FQNEAQ (reference sequence). V lost 5 bases to trimming and J lost 2 bases; unmatched junction nucleotides: 12. CDR3 length: 17 residues. The CDR3: CASSPWDRGSVTYEQYF. The CDR3 nucleotides are TGTGCCAGCAGCCCCTGGGACAGGGGATCTGTGACCTACGAGCAGTACTTC.

The chain joins TRBV6-5 to TRBJ2-1; D not resolved. Trimming removed 6 bases at V and 10 bases at J, with 13 bases between. Germline CDR1 and CDR2: MNHEY and SVGAGI. The CDR3 has 12 residues. Here the CDR3 DNA reads TGTGCCAGCAGCCTCAACAGCAAAGAGCAGTTCTTC. Translation: CASSLNSKEQFF.

The table lists this clone with a few counts. This sequence joins TRBV29-1 and TRBJ2-6; D may correspond to TRBD1 or TRBD2 (5 bases each). V lost 7 bases and J 1 base, leaving 17 bases between the germline ends. Germline V gives CDR1 SQVTM, CDR2 ANQGSEA. The CDR3 length is 16 residues. CDR3 region: CSAARDVDSGANVLTF. In DNA form, the CDR3 reads TGCAGCGCGGCCCGGGACGTAGATTCTGGGGCCAACGTCCTGACTTTC.

The rearrangement uses TRBV29-1 and TRBJ1-2; D remains ambiguous. Trimming took off 6 bases at V and 4 bases at J, with 9 bases between the two ends. Germline V gives CDR1 SQVTM, CDR2 ANQGSEA. The CDR3 has 11 amino acids. The DNA for the CDR3 is TGCAGCGTGCGGGATGTCTATGGCTACACCTTC. Its translation: CSVRDVYGYTF.

This chain uses TRBV19 with TRBJ1-5; D is ambiguous. The V and J ends lost 6 bases and 12 bases respectively, with 18 bases between them. CDR1 and CDR2 (germline): LNHDA, SQIVND (reference sequence). CDR3 size: 13 residues. The CDR3 spells CASSHLGAGGQHF. CDR3 DNA sequence: TGTGCCAGTAGCCATCTAGGCGCGGGCGGCCAGCATTTT.

This clone appeared once. V usage is TRBV4-2 and J usage is TRBJ2-2, with 8 nucleotides matching TRBD2. The J segment lost 5 bases and the V segment lost 0 bases, leaving 8 bases of the junction unmatched. Germline assignment: CDR1 LGHNA and CDR2 YNFKEQ. The CDR3 is 17 amino acids. The CDR3 sequence is CASSQDVAGRQTGELFF. The CDR3 DNA reads TGTGCCAGCAGCCAAGATGTAGCGGGAAGGCAGACCGGGGAGCTGTTTTTT.

This clone came up once. The chain joins TRBV2 to TRBJ1-1, with 9 positions matching TRBD1. Germline CDR1 and CDR2: SNHLY and FYNNEI. V was pared by 8 bases and J by 1 base, with 8 bases of the junction left unmatched. The CDR3 spans 15 residues. The CDR3 region has the DNA TGTGCCAGCGGAGGAAACAGGGGGCCGAACACTGAAGCTTTCTTT. Its protein product is CASGGNRGPNTEAFF.